These 11 T cell receptor beta chains came from one sample sequenced in a study of T cell clones after liver transplantation. TCRdb keeps only in-frame clones here, not all; method: immunoSEQ multiplex PCR. The sample carries some 70,000 clones, about 88% recorded once. The sample consisted of CD4+ T cells from blood, taken before liver transplant. These receptor sequences come from a human donor who received a liver transplant.

The chain joins TRBV7-9 to TRBJ1-1, with D perhaps TRBD1 (6 bases). V was trimmed by 3 bases and J by 1 base, leaving 9 bases between them. The germline CDR1 and CDR2 sequences are SEHNR and FQNEAQ (reference sequence). There are 14 residues in the CDR3. CDR3: CASSFGGGNTEAFF. As DNA, the CDR3 is TGTGCCAGCAGCTTTGGGGGCGGGAACACTGAAGCTTTCTTT.

The V gene is TRBV6-1, the J gene TRBJ2-3; TRBD2 is a possible D gene (6 bases). CDR3 length equals 15 residues. Deletions cut 1 base from V and 8 bases from J, with 16 bases between. Germline lookup yields CDR1 MNHNS and CDR2 SASEGT. The CDR3 spells CASSEGGIGGGTQYF. The CDR3 DNA is TGTGCCAGCAGTGAAGGCGGGATTGGGGGTGGTACGCAGTATTTT.

This clone was detected once. The V and J genes are TRBV9 and TRBJ2-1; unclear D gene. CDR1 is SGDLS and CDR2 is YYNGEE in the germline V gene. The ends were cut back, 0 bases at V and 6 bases at J, with 13 bases in the middle. This CDR3 comprises 15 residues. The CDR3 region has the DNA TGTGCCAGCAGCGTAGAAGGGCTAGGCACCAATGAGCAGTTCTTC. Translation gives CASSVEGLGTNEQFF. Based on the CDR3 plus reference TRBV9 and TRBJ2-1, the full variable domain is DSGVTQTPKHLITATGQRVTLRCSPRSGDLSVYWYQQSLDQGLQFLIQYYNGEERAKGNILERFSAQQFPDLHSELNLSSLELGDSALYFCASSVEGLGTNEQFFGPGTRLTVL.

The chain carries TRBV11-2 and TRBJ2-1, with D unresolved. Trimming left V 5 bases short and J 4 bases short, with 15 bases between. Germline-derived CDR1 and CDR2 are SGHAT and FQNNGV. CDR3 length equals 15 residues. Written as DNA, the CDR3 is TGTGCCAGCAGCCACCCGGCTGACCCTTACAATGAGCAGTTCTTC. Translated: CASSHPADPYNEQFF.

The chain has TRBV11-3 and TRBJ2-7; unclear D gene. V was clipped by 0 bases and J by 5 bases, with 8 bases between them. CDR3 length: 13 residues. Germline CDR1 is SGHNT and CDR2 is YENEEA. The chain's CDR3 is CASSLEGTNEQYF. The CDR3 nucleotides read TGTGCCAGCAGCTTAGAGGGAACGAACGAGCAGTACTTC.

The chain employs TRBV9 and TRBJ2-7, with D possibly called TRBD1 or TRBD2 (5 bases each). The CDR3 has 14 amino acids. V was trimmed by 4 bases and J by 2 bases, leaving 13 bases between them. Germline CDR1 SGDLS, CDR2 YYNGEE. This CDR3 is CASSPQGAAYEQYF. The CDR3 DNA sequence: TGTGCCAGCAGCCCGCAGGGAGCTGCCTACGAGCAGTACTTC.

The chain employs TRBV9 and TRBJ2-3; maybe TRBD1 (6 bases). V lost 4 bases and J lost 9, with 9 bases in between. Germline CDR1 reads SGDLS; CDR2 reads YYNGEE. The CDR3 is 11 residues long. The CDR3 is CASSKQGTQYF. CDR3 in DNA: TGTGCCAGCAGCAAACAGGGCACGCAGTATTTT.

V gene TRBV30 combines with J gene TRBJ1-1; unclear D gene. The V and J ends lost 2 bases and 1 base respectively, with 14 bases between them. Looked up from germline, CDR1 is GTSNPN and CDR2 is SVGIG (reference sequence). The CDR3 has 15 amino acids. CDR3 amino acids: CAWSWGSHGNTEAFF. The CDR3 bases are TGTGCCTGGAGTTGGGGTTCACACGGGAACACTGAAGCTTTCTTT.

The V gene is TRBV10-3, the J gene TRBJ2-7; a weak D match, TRBD1 (6 bases). The V end lost 6 bases, the J end lost 5 bases, and 11 bases lay between the germline ends. CDR1 is ENHRY and CDR2 is SYGVKD in the germline V gene. The CDR3 has 12 residues. CDR3 sequence (DNA): TGTGCCATCAGACCCCCAGGGGACGAGCAGTACTTC. Translating it yields CAIRPPGDEQYF.

The chain joins TRBV5-4 to TRBJ2-7, with 9 bases lining up with TRBD1. Germline V CDR1 and CDR2: SGHNT, YYREEE (reference sequence). The trim removed 3 bases at V and 7 bases at J, leaving 8 bases unmatched. CDR3 length: 14 amino acids. The CDR3 nucleotides read TGTGCCAGCAGCTCACGGGACAGGGAGCTTGAGCAGTACTTC. Translation: CASSSRDRELEQYF.

The chain couples TRBV5-4 to TRBJ2-2; no reliable D call. V was pared by 4 bases and J by 7 bases, with 8 bases between. CDR1 is SGHNT and CDR2 is YYREEE in the germline V gene (reference sequence). The CDR3 extends over 12 amino acids. The CDR3 spells CASSQVGGELFF. In DNA form, the CDR3 reads TGTGCCAGCAGCCAAGTGGGCGGGGAGCTGTTTTTT.